A selection of T cell receptor beta chains follows, all from one sample in a study of blood T cells in healthy people across ages. In TCRdb, the 5' RACE reads were re-called with MiXCR into one record per CDR3 protein. The sample includes hundreds of thousands of distinct CDR3 sequences, around 48% seen only once; the top ten take 25% to 35%. Sequenced material: blood. These receptors originate from a woman aged 55 to 70 in good health. CDR3s include the opening cysteine and the closing phenylalanine or tryptophan. The D gene is left open where the match is weak. Some rows mark clone size as missing; the rest say once, few, many or name a class of expanded clone.

>NA|NA|TRBV12-3/TRBV12-4|12|TRBJ2-7
TGTGCCAGCAGTTTTGAGGTAGCGAAGCAGTACTTC
CASSFEVAKQYF
>TRBD2|NA|TRBV5-1|16|TRBJ2-1
TGCGCCAGCAGCTTGGTGCTAGCGGGAGAGGTGAATGAGCAGTTCTTC
CASSLVLAGEVNEQFF
>NA|NA|TRBV28|13|TRBJ2-5
TGTGCCAGCGTTGAGACAGGAAGCAATGAGCAGTACTTC
CASVETGSNEQYF
>NA|once|TRBV6-6|14|TRBJ2-6
TGTACCAGCAGCACAGGGTCGGGGGCCAACGTCCTGACTTTC
CTSSTGSGANVLTF
>NA|few|TRBV18|13|TRBJ2-4
TGTGCCAGCTCCCCCTGGGGAAAGGACATTCAGTACTTC
CASSPWGKDIQYF
>TRBD1|NA|TRBV12-3/TRBV12-4|16|TRBJ2-1
TGTGCCAGCATTGGGTTAGACAGGGGCTCCTACAATGAGCAGTTCTTC
CASIGLDRGSYNEQFF
>TRBD1|few|TRBV25-1|14|TRBJ2-7
TGTGCCAGCACTCCGGACAGGGAACCCTACGAGCAGTACTTC
CASTPDREPYEQYF
>NA|many|TRBV6-2/TRBV6-3|12|TRBJ2-4
TGTGCCAGCAGCTTCAATGGAAACATTCAGTACTTC
CASSFNGNIQYF
>NA|NA|TRBV20-1|13|TRBJ2-5
TGCAGTGCTAGTATCGGGAACCAAGAGACCCAGTACTTC
CSASIGNQETQYF
>TRBD1|NA|TRBV20-1|13|TRBJ1-2
TGCAGTGCTGGGACAGAGATAAGCTATGGCTACACCTTC
CSAGTEISYGYTF
>NA|NA|TRBV29-1|16|TRBJ2-5
TGCAGCGTTGAAGAGGTCCGTCGGCTAGACCAAGAGACCCAGTACTTC
CSVEEVRRLDQETQYF
>TRBD2|NA|TRBV20-1|13|TRBJ2-5
TGCAGTGCTAGGGAGCGGGAGTACAATGAGCAGTACTTC
CSAREREYNEQYF
>TRBD1|NA|TRBV7-3|16|TRBJ2-4
TGTGCCAGCAGCTTAACAGCGTCAGGGGGCAGGGACATTCAGTACTTC
CASSLTASGGRDIQYF
>NA|NA|TRBV4-2|15|TRBJ2-3
TGTGCCGGCAGCCAAGATCTGATGGACACAGATACGCAGTATTTT
CAGSQDLMDTDTQYF
>NA|NA|TRBV29-1|13|TRBJ1-6
TGCAGCGTTGTCCCAGCTTATGGTTCACCCCTCCACTTT
CSVVPAYGSPLHF
>NA|NA|TRBV10-3|14|TRBJ1-6
TGTGCCATCAGCCCAGGGTATGGTAATTCACCCCTCCACTTT
CAISPGYGNSPLHF
>NA|NA|TRBV7-2|14|TRBJ2-3
TGTGCCAGCAGCCCGGGTTGGGCCACAGATACGCAGTATTTT
CASSPGWATDTQYF
>NA|NA|TRBV3-1|15|TRBJ2-7
TGTGCCAGCAGCCATAGTCTTCCAGGTCGGGACGAGCAGTACTTC
CASSHSLPGRDEQYF
>NA|NA|TRBV20-1|15|TRBJ2-1
TGCAGTGCTAGAGACAGGGGACGGCACTACAATGAGCAGTTCTTC
CSARDRGRHYNEQFF
>NA|NA|TRBV12-3/TRBV12-4|14|TRBJ2-2
TGTGCCAGCTGGCCGAGGGCGAACACCGGGGAGCTGTTTTTT
CASWPRANTGELFF
>TRBD2|few|TRBV20-1|15|TRBJ2-1
TGCAGTGCTAGAGATCCTAGCGGGAGGGCCGATGAGCAGTTCTTC
CSARDPSGRADEQFF
>TRBD1|NA|TRBV25-1|14|TRBJ2-3
TGTGCCAGCAGTGGGACAGGGGGCTTGGATACGCAGTATTTT
CASSGTGGLDTQYF
>TRBD2|few|TRBV7-3|16|TRBJ2-3
TGTGCCAGCAGCTCTTCCGGGACTAGTAGCACAGATACGCAGTATTTT
CASSSSGTSSTDTQYF
>NA|NA|TRBV28|12|TRBJ2-3
TGTGCCAGCAGCCTACCGGGGTATACGCAGTATTTT
CASSLPGYTQYF
>TRBD2|NA|TRBV2|17|TRBJ2-3
TGTGCCAGCAACCCCCAAACTAGCGGGACGTTCGCAGATACGCAGTATTTT
CASNPQTSGTFADTQYF
>NA|NA|TRBV5-6|15|TRBJ2-5
TGTGCCAGCAGCTTGGCTGGGGGGAAGCAAGAGACCCAGTACTTC
CASSLAGGKQETQYF
>NA|NA|TRBV29-1|15|TRBJ1-2
TGCAGCGTTGATTTTATCGGGGCAGTTATGGGTGGCTACACCTTC
CSVDFIGAVMGGYTF
>NA|few|TRBV7-8|13|TRBJ2-5
TGTGCCAGCAGCTTAGGGGTCAGCAAGACCCAGTACTTC
CASSLGVSKTQYF
>NA|NA|TRBV2|13|TRBJ2-1
TGTGCCGGAACGGCTCAGGGACCCAATGAGCAGTTCTTC
CAGTAQGPNEQFF